This T cell receptor beta chain stems from a study of T cells in Graves' hyperthyroidism and ophthalmopathy. Across the study: Peripheral blood collection took place at initial diagnosis, before any treatment.

The CDR3 regions of TCR beta were amplified from RNA transcripts. The TCR CDR3 was amplified in a first-round RT-PCR using the HTBI primer set. Via MiXCR, TCRdb re-called the multiplex PCR reads, giving one row per CDR3 protein. The sample carries over 700,000 distinct CDR3 sequences, around 20% recorded once. This CDR3 region has 14 residues. V dropped 6 bases and J dropped 6; count of bases not matched to a gene: 10. Germline V gene lookup returns CDR1 DFQATT and CDR2 SNEGSKA (reference sequence). As concerns this clonotype: Its antigen is still unknown.

Study results and caveats: Stable hyperthyroidism was told apart from ophthalmopathy by a model built on 13 V-J features.

Uncontrolled infection, other autoimmune disease, pregnancy or lactation barred patients from enrollment. A roughly 9.1 ml volume of fresh peripheral blood provided the PBMCs. The source material was blood. This receptor was taken from a woman in her 50s with Graves' hyperthyroidism that later progressed to Graves' ophthalmopathy. The J gene is TRBJ1-1, the V gene TRBV20-1; 10 positions agree with TRBD1. Here the CDR3 DNA reads TGCAGTGCCCTCCCTGGACAGGGGGGCCCTGAAGCTTTCTTT. This gives the protein CSALPGQGGPEAFF.